These T cell receptor beta chains were read from a single sample in a study of CD8 T cells in Susac syndrome. TCRdb reprocessed the immunoSEQ multiplex PCR reads via MiXCR and lists one record per CDR3 protein. The table records some 120,000 distinct CDR3 sequences, under 95% of them present only once. The sequencing sample was made of CD8+ T cells from PBMCs. The source of these receptors is a human donor in good health. CDR3s include the opening cysteine and the closing phenylalanine or tryptophan. The D gene is left open where the match is weak. Size is stated for part of the rows, as once, few or many counts, or as a class when the clone is expanded.

CDR3 length	clone size	D gene	V gene	J gene	CDR3 protein	CDR3 DNA
12	NA	NA	TRBV29-1	TRBJ1-1	CSVKGQNTEAFF	TGCAGCGTTAAGGGACAGAACACTGAAGCTTTCTTT
12	few	NA	TRBV28	TRBJ2-7	CASSQTRYEQYF	TGTGCCAGCAGCCAGACGAGGTACGAGCAGTACTTC
12	NA	NA	TRBV29-1	TRBJ2-6	CSVDSGANVLTF	TGCAGCGTTGATTCTGGGGCCAACGTCCTGACTTTC
13	NA	NA	TRBV14	TRBJ1-1	CASSQGGATEAFF	TGTGCCAGCAGCCAAGGAGGGGCCACTGAAGCTTTCTTT
16	NA	NA	TRBV5-4	TRBJ2-5	CASSYTGLVKGETQYF	TGTGCCAGCAGCTATACGGGACTCGTGAAGGGGGAGACCCAGTACTTC
16	NA	TRBD2	TRBV19	TRBJ2-3	CASSIGAGGSTDTQYF	TGTGCCAGTAGTATTGGAGCGGGGGGTAGCACAGATACGCAGTATTTT
13	NA	NA	TRBV19	TRBJ2-7	CAARGASDYEQYF	TGTGCCGCCCGAGGGGCGTCGGACTACGAGCAGTACTTC
19	NA	NA	TRBV7-8	TRBJ2-2	CASSLARADYSYPSGELFF	TGTGCCAGCAGCTTAGCGAGAGCAGATTATTCTTATCCGTCCGGGGAGCTGTTTTTT
14	NA	TRBD2	TRBV20-1	TRBJ2-1	CSATAGGPKHEQFF	TGCAGTGCTACTGCGGGGGGGCCTAAACATGAGCAGTTCTTC
15	NA	TRBD2	TRBV20-1	TRBJ2-5	CSARVPRGDRETQYF	TGCAGTGCTAGAGTCCCGCGGGGGGATCGGGAGACCCAGTACTTC
21	NA	TRBD1	TRBV5-6	TRBJ2-1	CASSLVWDTGGAKVIYNEQFF	TGTGCCAGCAGCTTGGTTTGGGACACAGGGGGCGCAAAGGTCATCTACAATGAGCAGTTCTTC
14	NA	TRBD2	TRBV18	TRBJ2-5	CASSTSGFWETQYF	TGTGCCAGCTCAACTAGCGGCTTCTGGGAGACCCAGTACTTC
14	NA	NA	TRBV5-4	TRBJ2-5	CASTAGEGLETQYF	TGTGCCAGCACCGCTGGGGAAGGGTTGGAGACCCAGTACTTC
15	NA	NA	TRBV2	TRBJ2-7	CARKGPGAAPVEQYF	TGTGCCAGAAAGGGGCCAGGAGCGGCCCCGGTCGAGCAGTACTTC
17	NA	NA	TRBV7-2	TRBJ2-4	CASSLARGGRTKNIQYF	TGTGCCAGCAGCTTAGCAAGGGGCGGTCGGACCAAAAACATTCAGTACTTC
15	NA	TRBD1	TRBV30	TRBJ1-1	CAGSQLDRGNTEAFF	TGTGCCGGGAGTCAACTCGACAGGGGGAACACTGAAGCTTTCTTT
16	once	TRBD1	TRBV12-3/TRBV12-4	TRBJ1-3	CASSPGQGASGNTIYF	TGTGCCAGCAGTCCCGGACAGGGGGCCTCTGGAAACACCATATATTTT
13	NA	NA	TRBV5-1	TRBJ2-1	CASSQVSYNEQFF	TGCGCCAGCAGTCAAGTTTCCTACAATGAGCAGTTCTTC
14	NA	NA	TRBV7-2	TRBJ2-7	CASSLLGRSHEQYF	TGTGCCAGCAGCCTACTGGGCCGATCCCACGAGCAGTACTTC
14	NA	TRBD1	TRBV19	TRBJ1-1	CASRGQGFGTEAFF	TGTGCCAGTAGAGGACAGGGCTTCGGGACTGAAGCTTTCTTT
11	NA	NA	TRBV20-1	TRBJ1-5	CSARGNQPQHF	TGCAGTGCTAGGGGGAATCAGCCCCAGCATTTT
17	once	NA	TRBV6-1	TRBJ2-7	CASSVISGGVIPYEQYF	TGTGCCAGCAGTGTCATATCCGGAGGAGTTATCCCCTACGAGCAGTACTTC
14	once	NA	TRBV6-2/TRBV6-3	TRBJ2-2	CASSYSAGTGELFF	TGTGCCAGCAGTTACTCGGCAGGGACCGGGGAGCTGTTTTTT
14	NA	TRBD2	TRBV2	TRBJ2-7	CASSVLLAAYEQYF	TGTGCCAGCAGTGTCCTACTAGCGGCCTACGAGCAGTACTTC
14	NA	NA	TRBV19	TRBJ1-2	CASTSRGLYYGYTF	TGTGCCAGTACCTCCCGGGGACTCTACTATGGCTACACCTTC